This T cell receptor (beta chain) is from a study of OX40 agonist ivuxolimab in advanced cancers. The CDR3 consists of 13 residues. CDR1 is MNHNS and CDR2 is SASEGT in the germline V gene. Between the trimmed V and J ends, which lost 1 base and 8 bases, there was a span of 11 bases. Clones were sequenced by immunoSEQ multiplex PCR, and TCRdb holds only the in-frame ones, with some missing. The sample carries roughly 60,000 clones, around four fifths recorded once. Blood draws occurred at baseline, cycle 4 day 1, and cycle 7 day 1. This chain uses TRBV6-1 with TRBJ1-2; D possibly corresponds to TRBD1 (5 bases). The sequence derives from an adult with an advanced solid tumor such as melanoma, head and neck, liver or kidney cancer. The starting material was CD4+ or CD8+ T cells sorted from blood, obtained in a trial of the OX40 agonist ivuxolimab. The chain's CDR3 is CASSEVRQGGYTF. CDR3 in DNA: TGTGCCAGCAGTGAAGTACGTCAGGGAGGCTACACCTTC.